Below, 31 T cell receptor beta chains from the same sample are listed, as sequenced in a study of blood T cell repertoires in COVID-19. TCRdb keeps only in-frame clones here, not all; method: immunoSEQ multiplex PCR. The sample shows approximately 280,000 clones, 80% to 90% of them seen only once. Specimen: peripheral blood. The receptors originated from a man aged 35 to 55 with acute or convalescent COVID-19.

This clone was detected only a few times. The chain employs TRBV27 and TRBJ1-4; TRBD1 might be the D (5 bases). CDR1 is MNHEY and CDR2 is SMNVEV in the germline V gene (reference sequence). The CDR3 sequence is 16 residues long. V was shortened by 5 bases and J by 6 bases, with 19 bases between the two germline ends. CDR3 nucleotides: TGTGCCAGCAGTACCCTTGGGGGGGTCGAGGATGAAAAACTGTTTTTT. Its translation: CASSTLGGVEDEKLFF.

V and J are TRBV5-4 and TRBJ1-2; TRBD1 is a possible D gene (6 bases). Germline V gene lookup returns CDR1 SGHNT and CDR2 YYREEE (reference sequence). Trimming stripped 6 bases from V and 4 bases from J, with 19 bases between. The CDR3 spans 15 residues. The CDR3 reads CASIDGGQGSYGYTF. The CDR3, as DNA: TGTGCCAGCATCGACGGGGGGCAGGGTTCCTATGGCTACACCTTC.

Comment on this clone: The sample contains more than one DNA sequence encoding this CDR3. The CDR3 protein is CATSDLVGGEQYF. In DNA form, the CDR3 reads TGTGCCACCAGTGATTTGGTCGGAGGCGAGCAGTACTTC. This sequence joins TRBV24-1 and TRBJ2-7, with a tentative D call TRBD2 (5 bases). Germline V lookup: CDR1 KGHDR, CDR2 SFDVKD. V shed 0 bases and J shed 6 bases, with 8 bases lying between them. There are 13 residues in the CDR3.

The chain employs TRBV2 and TRBJ2-3; TRBD1 matches 7 bases. The J segment lost 2 bases and the V segment lost 6 bases, leaving 8 bases of the junction unmatched. Germline-derived CDR1 and CDR2 are SNHLY and FYNNEI. The CDR3 runs 15 residues. Here the CDR3 DNA reads TGTGCCAGCAGCCTAGGGGGCGAATTCACAGATACGCAGTATTTT. It yields the protein CASSLGGEFTDTQYF.

This chain links TRBV5-1 with TRBJ1-2; 7 bases map to TRBD1. This CDR3 is 14 amino acids long. Germline CDR1 reads SGHRS; CDR2 reads YFSETQ. V lost 4 bases and J lost 3; bases outside the gene matches: 6. The CDR3 here is CASSTLTGDYGYTF. For the CDR3, the DNA is TGCGCCAGCAGCACTCTAACAGGGGACTATGGCTACACCTTC. The full variable domain, completed using reference TRBV5-1 and TRBJ1-2, is KAGVTQTPRYLIKTRGQQVTLSCSPISGHRSVSWYQQTPGQGLQFLFEYFSETQRNKGNFPGRFSGRQFSNSRSEMNVSTLELGDSALYLCASSTLTGDYGYTFGSGTRLTVV.

The V gene is TRBV25-1, the J gene TRBJ2-7; no firm D call. Germline V lookup: CDR1 MGHDK, CDR2 SYGVNS. Between the trimmed V and J ends, which lost 5 bases and 2 bases, there was a span of 22 bases. The CDR3 length is 17 residues. CDR3 in amino acids: CASSSNWRPSRPYEQYF. The CDR3 coding sequence is TGTGCCAGCAGTTCAAATTGGAGACCTTCGAGGCCCTACGAGCAGTACTTC.

V usage is TRBV30 and J usage is TRBJ1-5; 8 nucleotides match TRBD1. With 2 bases clipped from V and 4 bases from J, the junction kept 4 bases outside the gene matches. In germline, CDR1 is GTSNPN, CDR2 SVGIG (reference sequence). The length of the CDR3 is 14 residues. In DNA, the CDR3 is TGTGCCTGGAGTTTTGGACAGGGAAATCAGCCCCAGCATTTT. This gives the protein CAWSFGQGNQPQHF.

Note on this clone: Other DNA sequences in this specimen translate into the identical CDR3. The rearrangement joins TRBV10-3 to TRBJ2-7; 10 bases are a match to TRBD1. This CDR3 spans 14 amino acids. After removal of 4 bases from V and 4 bases from J, the junction contained 4 bases not matched to a gene. CDR1 and CDR2 from the germline V gene are ENHRY and SYGVKD. CDR3 in DNA: TGTGCCATCAGTGGGAGGGACAGGGGTTACGAGCAGTACTTC. Its translation is CAISGRDRGYEQYF.

V and J are TRBV7-8 and TRBJ1-1, with D unclear. The V gene lost 5 bases and the J gene lost 0 bases, with 7 bases spanning the gap. This CDR3 has 13 residues. Germline loops: CDR1 SGHVS, CDR2 FQNEAQ. CDR3: CASSRSVNTEAFF. The CDR3 DNA reads as TGTGCCAGCAGCCGCAGCGTGAACACTGAAGCTTTCTTT.

The chain couples TRBV5-1 to TRBJ1-3; D is ambiguous. Between the trimmed V and J ends, which lost 4 bases and 2 bases, there was a span of 13 bases. In germline, CDR1 is SGHRS, CDR2 YFSETQ. The CDR3 has 15 amino acids. CDR3 protein: CASSLGGGTGNTIYF. The CDR3 DNA is TGCGCCAGCAGCCTGGGTGGAGGGACTGGAAACACCATATATTTT.

The chain recombines TRBV7-9 with TRBJ2-7, with 7 bases that match TRBD1. There are 14 residues in the CDR3. From germline, CDR1 is SEHNR and CDR2 FQNEAQ (reference sequence). The V segment lost 5 bases and the J segment 1 base; nucleotides outside the gene matches: 5. Here the CDR3 reads CASSPRTGSYEQYF. The CDR3, as DNA: TGTGCCAGCAGCCCCCGGACAGGTTCCTACGAGCAGTACTTC.

The CDR3 reads CASSLYPPQGNQPQHF. The CDR3 nucleotides are TGTGCCAGCAGTTTATACCCCCCACAGGGCAATCAGCCCCAGCATTTT. The V and J genes are TRBV27 and TRBJ1-5; the D gene is possibly TRBD1 (5 bases). CDR1 MNHEY and CDR2 SMNVEV come from the germline V gene (reference sequence). With 1 base removed from V and 2 bases from J, the gap between germline ends came to 12 bases. The CDR3 is 16 residues long.

The J gene is TRBJ1-2, the V gene TRBV2; possibly TRBD1 for D (5 bases). The germline V gene has CDR1 SNHLY and CDR2 FYNNEI. V was cut by 7 bases and J by 6 bases, with 15 bases left in between. The CDR3 spans 13 residues. The CDR3 reads CASTRRGGDGYTF. CDR3 coding DNA: TGTGCCAGCACAAGGAGGGGAGGAGATGGCTACACCTTC.

The V and J genes are TRBV29-1 and TRBJ2-7; D is undetermined. The germline CDR1 and CDR2 sequences are SQVTM and ANQGSEA. CDR3 length: 11 amino acids. V lost 7 bases to trimming and J lost 6 bases, with 13 bases between them. Here the CDR3 reads CSAEVLGEQYF. CDR3 sequence (DNA): TGCAGCGCCGAAGTCCTCGGCGAGCAGTACTTC.

This chain links TRBV7-8 with TRBJ2-7, with TRBD2 matching 13 bases. This CDR3 is built from 17 residues. The V and J ends lost 4 bases and 3 bases, in that order; junction bases with no gene match: 9. The germline gives CDR1 SGHVS, CDR2 FQNEAQ. The CDR3 loop reads CASSSPEGLAGIYEQYF. CDR3 nucleotide sequence: TGTGCCAGCAGCTCTCCGGAGGGACTAGCGGGGATCTACGAGCAGTACTTC.

The V gene is TRBV9, the J gene TRBJ2-6, with D tentatively TRBD2 (6 bases). Germline CDR1 and CDR2: SGDLS and YYNGEE. The CDR3 loop spans 19 amino acids. The ends were cut back, 4 bases at V and 0 bases at J, with 20 bases in the middle. The chain's CDR3 is CASSPRSRGIPSGANVLTF. CDR3 in DNA: TGTGCCAGCAGCCCTAGGTCTCGGGGGATCCCCTCTGGGGCCAACGTCCTGACTTTC.

The rearrangement joins TRBV2 to TRBJ1-3; D is uncertain. The CDR3 runs 14 residues. Germline CDR1 and CDR2: SNHLY and FYNNEI. Trimming removed 5 bases at V and 0 bases at J, with 8 bases between. The CDR3 loop is CASSTAISGNTIYF. The CDR3 region has the DNA TGTGCCAGCAGTACAGCTATCTCTGGAAACACCATATATTTT. Variable domain in full (rest from reference TRBV2 and TRBJ1-3): EPEVTQTPSHQVTQMGQEVILRCVPISNHLYFYWYRQILGQKVEFLVSFYNNEISEKSEIFDDQFSVERPDGSNFTLKIRSTKLEDSAMYFCASSTAISGNTIYFGEGSWLTVV.

The J gene is TRBJ2-3, the V gene TRBV10-3, with 9 nucleotides matching TRBD2. The CDR3 runs to 17 residues. Germline CDR1 reads ENHRY; CDR2 reads SYGVKD. With V trimmed by 2 bases and J by 0 bases, 6 bases remained unmatched. The CDR3 loop reads CAISEGIAGDSTDTQYF. In DNA form, the CDR3 reads TGTGCCATCAGTGAGGGAATAGCGGGGGACAGCACAGATACGCAGTATTTT.

The rearrangement joins TRBV6-5 to TRBJ2-7; no clear D gene. The germline V gene encodes CDR1 MNHEY and CDR2 SVGAGI. V was trimmed by 2 bases and J by 3 bases, leaving 8 bases between them. This CDR3 spans 13 amino acids. Here the CDR3 reads CASSYDTNYEQYF. The CDR3 DNA sequence: TGTGCCAGCAGTTACGACACCAACTACGAGCAGTACTTC.

The V gene is TRBV2, the J gene TRBJ1-2; maybe TRBD1 (5 bases). Germline V lookup: CDR1 SNHLY, CDR2 FYNNEI. The CDR3 totals 14 residues. Trimming stripped 7 bases from V and 2 bases from J, with 14 bases between. The CDR3 DNA follows: TGTGCCAGCACCCGGGACTACCCCAACTATGGCTACACCTTC. Amino acid sequence: CASTRDYPNYGYTF.

CDR3 in amino acids: CASSSAFSDTEAFF. The DNA for the CDR3 is TGCGCCAGCAGCTCCGCCTTTTCGGACACTGAAGCTTTCTTT. The chain recombines TRBV5-1 with TRBJ1-1; D gene uncertain. V was shortened by 3 bases and J by 3 bases, with 12 bases between the two germline ends. The CDR3 runs to 14 residues. Germline V lookup: CDR1 SGHRS, CDR2 YFSETQ.

The CDR3 DNA reads as TGCGCCAGCAGCTTGGCTCCCTTTAACTATGGCTACACCTTC. This gives the protein CASSLAPFNYGYTF. The chain couples TRBV5-1 to TRBJ1-2, with D unclear. Germline CDR1 reads SGHRS; CDR2 reads YFSETQ. Trimming left V 0 bases short and J 1 base short, with 7 bases between. The CDR3 has 14 amino acids.

A single count supports this clone. The chain carries TRBV2 and TRBJ2-7, with D tentatively TRBD1 (5 bases). Trimming removed 7 bases at V and 2 bases at J, with 24 bases between. The CDR3 has 17 amino acids. The germline V gene encodes CDR1 SNHLY and CDR2 FYNNEI. The chain's CDR3 is CASTGREQAVGPYEQYF. Here the CDR3 DNA reads TGTGCCAGCACCGGAAGGGAACAGGCTGTTGGCCCCTACGAGCAGTACTTC.

The gene calls are TRBV11-2 and TRBJ2-7, with D possibly matching TRBD1 (5 bases). CDR1 is SGHAT, CDR2 FQNNGV, per germline. The length of the CDR3 is 14 residues. Trimming took 5 bases from V and 3 from J, leaving 14 bases between them. DNA of the CDR3: TGTGCCAGCAGCCTCTCAGGGAAACGCTACGAGCAGTACTTC. Amino acids: CASSLSGKRYEQYF.

The gene calls are TRBV29-1 and TRBJ1-4; 8 positions agree with TRBD1. This CDR3 is built from 13 residues. In germline, CDR1 is SQVTM, CDR2 ANQGSEA. The junction had 4 bases not matched to a gene; V was cut back by 7 bases and J by 3 bases. The CDR3 nucleotides are TGCAGCGCCCGACAGGGGTCTAATGAAAAACTGTTTTTT. Protein: CSARQGSNEKLFF.

The chain carries TRBV5-1 and TRBJ2-7, with D possibly being TRBD1 (6 bases). V lost 4 bases and J lost 2, with 13 bases in between. Germline CDR1 and CDR2: SGHRS and YFSETQ. The CDR3 spans 14 residues. For the CDR3, the DNA is TGCGCCAGCAGCCGACGGACAGAAACCTACGAGCAGTACTTC. Amino acids: CASSRRTETYEQYF.

This chain uses TRBV7-3 with TRBJ2-1, with 7 bases that match TRBD2. CDR3 size: 14 residues. Losses at the gene ends were 5 bases for V and 8 bases for J; bases not matched to a gene: 9. The germline CDR1 and CDR2 sequences are SGHTA and FQGTGA. The CDR3 sequence is CASSSGMGIHEQFF. The CDR3 nucleotides read TGTGCCAGCAGCAGCGGGATGGGGATACATGAGCAGTTCTTC.

The chain carries TRBV5-6 and TRBJ1-3; D call uncertain. V shed 1 base and J shed 1 base, with 9 bases lying between them. The germline V gene has CDR1 SGHDT and CDR2 YYEEEE. CDR3 size: 15 residues. The DNA of the CDR3 is TGTGCCAGCAGCTTGAACGGTCTATCTGGAAACACCATATATTTT. Protein sequence: CASSLNGLSGNTIYF.

V gene TRBV27 combines with J gene TRBJ1-5; D is perhaps TRBD1 (5 bases). V gave up 5 bases and J gave up 4 bases, with 15 bases separating them. Looked up from germline, CDR1 is MNHEY and CDR2 is SMNVEV (reference sequence). The CDR3 sequence is 15 residues long. CDR3 DNA sequence: TGTGCCAGCAGTATAAACGGGGGGGGGAATCAGCCCCAGCATTTT. This codes for CASSINGGGNQPQHF.

This clone was observed once. The chain employs TRBV3-1 (or the pseudogene TRBV3-2) and TRBJ2-7, with a tentative D call TRBD1 (6 bases). CDR3 length equals 15 residues. The V end lost 0 bases, the J end lost 2 bases, and 11 bases lay between the germline ends. Germline assignment: CDR1 LGHDT and CDR2 YNNKEL (reference sequence). The CDR3 DNA reads as TGTGCCAGCAGCCAAGAGATGACAGGTCCCTACGAGCAGTACTTC. Translated: CASSQEMTGPYEQYF.

The chain joins TRBV11-2 to TRBJ2-5; D is uncertain. The CDR3 contains 14 residues. Trimming took off 0 bases at V and 4 bases at J, with 9 bases between the two ends. Germline V gives CDR1 SGHAT, CDR2 FQNNGV. DNA for the CDR3: TGTGCCAGCAGCTTAGATCAACATGCAGAGACCCAGTACTTC. Protein product: CASSLDQHAETQYF.